This is a list of T cell receptor beta chains from one sample in a study of T cell responses to AZD1222 COVID-19 vaccine. TCRdb's copy holds only in-frame clones and misses some; the assay was immunoSEQ multiplex PCR. The sample includes 150,000 to 200,000 clones, about 92% of them seen just once. The sample in question was peripheral blood, obtained on day 0 of AZD1222 vaccination. The receptors were gathered from an adult in good health. CDR3s include the opening cysteine and the closing phenylalanine or tryptophan. The D gene is left open where the match is weak. Expanded clones get a size class; other rows say once, few or many, or leave the size out.

>TRBJ1-1|-|TRBV4-1|-
CASSPLSPPPAFF
TGCGCCAGCAGCCCGCTGTCACCCCCCCCGGCTTTCTTT
>TRBJ1-4|-|TRBV7-9|once
CASSPALANEKLFF
TGTGCCAGCAGCCCCGCGCTCGCTAATGAAAAACTGTTTTTT
>TRBJ2-7|-|TRBV9|-
CASSPPSYEQYF
TGTGCCAGCAGCCCCCCTTCCTACGAGCAGTACTTC
>TRBJ2-7|TRBD2|TRBV6-6|-
CASSSTSAGYEQYF
TGTGCCAGCAGTTCGACTAGCGCCGGCTACGAGCAGTACTTC
>TRBJ2-2|-|TRBV9|-
CASSVQGRDTGELFF
TGTGCCAGCAGCGTACAGGGTCGCGACACCGGGGAGCTGTTTTTT
>TRBJ1-4|-|TRBV28|-
CATSKWGNEKLFF
TGTGCCACCAGCAAGTGGGGGAATGAAAAACTGTTTTTT
>TRBJ2-1|-|TRBV9|-
CASSLAGTPNEQFF
TGTGCCAGCAGCTTAGCCGGGACTCCCAATGAGCAGTTCTTC
>TRBJ1-1|-|TRBV5-1|-
CASSLGVMSPNTEAFF
TGCGCCAGCAGCCTGGGCGTTATGTCCCCGAACACTGAAGCTTTCTTT
>TRBJ2-7|TRBD1|TRBV3-1/TRBV3-2|-
CASSQGQGAGQYF
TGTGCCAGCAGCCAAGGACAGGGGGCCGGGCAGTACTTC
>TRBJ2-1|-|TRBV4-3|-
CASSQDPVQVSYNEQFF
TGCGCCAGCAGCCAAGATCCAGTCCAGGTTTCTTACAATGAGCAGTTCTTC
>TRBJ1-2|-|TRBV6-5|-
CASSSSLEGGGYTF
TGTGCCAGCAGTTCGTCTCTAGAGGGCGGTGGCTACACCTTC
>TRBJ2-2|TRBD1|TRBV6-2/TRBV6-3|-
CASSSPLRTGGNTGELFF
TGTGCCAGCAGTTCCCCTCTCCGTACAGGGGGCAACACCGGGGAGCTGTTTTTT
>TRBJ1-5|-|TRBV19|-
CASSIFDNQPQHF
TGTGCCAGTAGTATTTTTGACAATCAGCCCCAGCATTTT
>TRBJ1-1|TRBD1|TRBV6-5|-
CASSYSGQGTVAFF
TGTGCCAGCAGTTACTCGGGACAGGGGACAGTAGCTTTCTTT
>TRBJ2-7|-|TRBV28|-
CASSLGGAHQGEQYF
TGTGCCAGCAGTTTGGGGGGGGCACATCAAGGGGAGCAGTACTTC
>TRBJ2-2|-|TRBV28|-
CAINPGQTNTGELFF
TGTGCCATCAACCCCGGACAGACAAACACCGGGGAGCTGTTTTTT
>TRBJ1-6|-|TRBV5-4|-
CASSLGQDNSPLHF
TGTGCCAGCAGCTTGGGACAGGATAATTCACCCCTCCACTTT
>TRBJ1-4|-|TRBV18|-
CASSPPSQPGGEKLFF
TGTGCCAGCTCACCACCCAGCCAACCCGGGGGTGAAAAACTGTTTTTT
>TRBJ1-2|-|TRBV4-1|-
CASSQGMREDYGYTF
TGCGCCAGCAGCCAAGGTATGAGGGAAGACTATGGCTACACCTTC
>TRBJ1-2|-|TRBV5-6|-
CASSLAAAGNYGYTF
TGTGCCAGCAGCTTGGCCGCGGCCGGTAACTATGGCTACACCTTC
>TRBJ1-6|-|TRBV5-1|-
CASSLGSGSNSPLHF
TGCGCCAGCAGCTTGGGCTCTGGATCCAATTCACCCCTCCACTTT
>TRBJ1-6|-|TRBV30|-
CAWTRGNSPLHF
TGTGCCTGGACTAGGGGAAATTCACCCCTCCACTTT
>TRBJ2-5|-|TRBV5-4|-
CASSPIPGRYQETQYF
TGTGCCAGCAGCCCCATCCCGGGCCGGTACCAAGAGACCCAGTACTTC
>TRBJ2-5|-|TRBV7-7|-
CASSLAGTEETQYF
TGTGCCAGCAGCTTAGCCGGGACTGAAGAGACCCAGTACTTC
>TRBJ1-5|-|TRBV28|-
CASSLPQGRGYRQPQHF
TGTGCCAGCAGTTTACCTCAGGGTCGAGGGTACAGGCAGCCCCAGCATTTT
>TRBJ1-5|TRBD1|TRBV6-2/TRBV6-3|-
CASSYSKTGWSQPQHF
TGTGCCAGCAGTTACTCGAAGACAGGGTGGAGTCAGCCCCAGCATTTT
>TRBJ2-1|-|TRBV7-9|-
CASSIDSYNEQFF
TGTGCCAGCAGCATAGACAGTTACAATGAGCAGTTCTTC
>TRBJ2-2|-|TRBV30|-
CAWGRNTGELFF
TGTGCCTGGGGCCGGAACACCGGGGAGCTGTTTTTT
>TRBJ1-5|-|TRBV28|-
CASSYPPGRIIYSNQPQHF
TGTGCCAGCAGTTACCCTCCGGGGCGGATTATATATAGCAATCAGCCCCAGCATTTT
>TRBJ1-6|-|TRBV2|-
CASSELGDNSPLHF
TGTGCCAGCAGTGAATTGGGGGATAATTCACCCCTCCACTTT
>TRBJ2-5|-|TRBV6-5|-
CASSYSRGDRTQYF
TGTGCCAGCAGTTACTCGAGGGGGGATCGGACCCAGTACTTC
>TRBJ2-3|TRBD2|TRBV5-1|-
CASSHGLAPSPDTQYF
TGCGCCAGCAGCCATGGACTAGCCCCCTCCCCAGATACGCAGTATTTT